Listed below are T cell receptor beta chains from one sample, sequenced in a study of T cells in localized non-small cell lung cancer. Clones were sequenced by immunoSEQ multiplex PCR, and TCRdb holds only the in-frame ones, with some missing. The sample has about 18,000 clones, around 93% seen once. This specimen consisted of peripheral blood, obtained before any cancer treatment. These receptors were taken from a woman aged 40-75 years with stage I lung adenocarcinoma. CDR3s include the opening cysteine and the closing phenylalanine or tryptophan. D genes are given only for firm matches. Expanded clones are given a class, and other clones once, few, many or no size at all.

D	size	V	J	DNA	CDR3
TRBD1	NA	TRBV19	TRBJ1-1	TGTGCCAGTAGTCACCGGACAGGGAGAGCTTTCTTT	CASSHRTGRAFF
NA	NA	TRBV5-4	TRBJ1-2	TGTGCCAGCAGCTCTAGGACGGAGTATGGCTACACCTTC	CASSSRTEYGYTF
NA	NA	TRBV28	TRBJ2-5	TGTGCCAGCATCGAGAGGGGGAACCAAGAGACCCAGTACTTC	CASIERGNQETQYF
TRBD1	NA	TRBV18	TRBJ2-7	TGTGCCAGCTCACCGTCGGGACAGTGGGTCTACGAGCAGTACTTC	CASSPSGQWVYEQYF
NA	NA	TRBV10-1	TRBJ1-5	TGCGCCAGCCTGGCGGGGGGCGGTCAGCCCCAGCATTTT	CASLAGGGQPQHF
NA	NA	TRBV2	TRBJ2-2	TGTGCCAGCAGTCCCTTTAAGGGGACCGGGGAGCTGTTTTTT	CASSPFKGTGELFF
NA	once	TRBV11-3	TRBJ2-3	TGTGCCAGCAGCTTAGATTCCGGGGGGCCAGATACGCAGTATTTT	CASSLDSGGPDTQYF
TRBD2	NA	TRBV19	TRBJ2-5	TGTGCCAGTAGTATCAGGGGCGTACTAGCGGACCAAGAGACCCAGTACTTC	CASSIRGVLADQETQYF
TRBD1	NA	TRBV6-4	TRBJ2-2	TGTGCCGTCAGGGGGCGGACCGGGGAGCTGTTTTTT	CAVRGRTGELFF
NA	once	TRBV7-2	TRBJ1-2	TGTGCCAGCAGCTACCGACAGGCCTCCTATGGCTACACCTTC	CASSYRQASYGYTF
NA	NA	TRBV7-9	TRBJ1-6	TGTGCCAGCAGCATACAGGCAAATTCACCCCTCCACTTT	CASSIQANSPLHF
TRBD2	NA	TRBV2	TRBJ2-1	TGTGCCAGCAGTTCGACTAGCGGGAGAGGTTGGGAGCAGTTCTTC	CASSSTSGRGWEQFF
NA	NA	TRBV6-5	TRBJ2-6	TGTGCCAGCAGAACACAGGGTTCTGGGGCCAACGTCCTGACTTTC	CASRTQGSGANVLTF
TRBD1	NA	TRBV18	TRBJ2-5	TGTGCCAGCTCACCAGGGACAGGCCCTTTTCAGTACTTC	CASSPGTGPFQYF
NA	NA	TRBV9	TRBJ1-2	TGTGCCAGCAGTGAATCTACAGGGTCCAACTATGGCTACACCTTC	CASSESTGSNYGYTF
TRBD2	NA	TRBV6-5	TRBJ2-7	TGTGCCAGCAGTTTAGCGGGAGTAGGCTACGAGCAGTACTTC	CASSLAGVGYEQYF
NA	NA	TRBV14	TRBJ2-7	TGTGCCAGCAGCCCCCACGGGGAGCTAGCGGAGCAGTACTTC	CASSPHGELAEQYF
TRBD2	NA	TRBV7-8	TRBJ2-1	TGTGCCAGCAGCCCTAGGGGGACTAGCGGAGGGTACAATGAGCAGTTCTTC	CASSPRGTSGGYNEQFF
TRBD1	NA	TRBV18	TRBJ2-1	TGTGCCAGCTCACCGACAGGGGGAAATGAGCAGTTCTTC	CASSPTGGNEQFF
NA	NA	TRBV4-1	TRBJ1-1	TGCGCCAGCAGCCAAAATCCAGGGCTGAACACTGAAGCTTTCTTT	CASSQNPGLNTEAFF
NA	few	TRBV6-4	TRBJ2-2	TGTGCCAGCAGTGTTAGTGGGGGCAGGGACACCGGGGAGCTGTTTTTT	CASSVSGGRDTGELFF
NA	NA	TRBV5-4	TRBJ2-2	TGTGCCAGCAGCTTGGTAACTAGGGCGAACACCGGGGAGCTGTTTTTT	CASSLVTRANTGELFF
NA	NA	TRBV27	TRBJ1-4	TGTGCCAGCAAACCGAACTATAATGAAAAACTGTTTTTT	CASKPNYNEKLFF
NA	NA	TRBV5-1	TRBJ2-3	TGCGCCAGCAGCTTGGGTGGGGGTTCAGGAGATACGCAGTATTTT	CASSLGGGSGDTQYF
TRBD2	NA	TRBV28	TRBJ2-7	TGTGCCAGCAGTCCCGGGACTAGCGAGAACGACGAGCAGTACTTC	CASSPGTSENDEQYF
NA	NA	TRBV4-2	TRBJ1-2	TGTGCCAGCAGCCAAGACGGGAGCTATGGCTACACCTTC	CASSQDGSYGYTF
NA	NA	TRBV30	TRBJ1-1	TGTGCCTGGAGGGGGATGAACACTGAAGCTTTCTTT	CAWRGMNTEAFF
NA	NA	TRBV15	TRBJ1-3	TGTGCCACCAGCATAGGGCGGTCTGGAAACACCATATATTTT	CATSIGRSGNTIYF
TRBD2	few	TRBV7-2	TRBJ2-1	TGTGCCAGCAGCTTAGTTCCAGCGGGAGTAGGTGAGCAGTTCTTC	CASSLVPAGVGEQFF
NA	NA	TRBV5-4	TRBJ2-7	TGTGCCAGCAGCTTACCCCTTGGGACTTCCACCTCCTACGAGCAGTACTTC	CASSLPLGTSTSYEQYF
NA	NA	TRBV19	TRBJ2-7	TGTGCCAGTTCCCGCGACCGGGACAACTCCTACGAGCAGTACTTC	CASSRDRDNSYEQYF
NA	few	TRBV19	TRBJ2-5	TGTGCCAGTAGTATGAGTGGGACAGAGACCCAGTACTTC	CASSMSGTETQYF
TRBD1	NA	TRBV6-1	TRBJ2-1	TGTGCCAGCAGTGGGAACAGGGGACGCTCCTACAATGAGCAGTTCTTC	CASSGNRGRSYNEQFF
TRBD2	NA	TRBV5-1	TRBJ2-3	TGCGCCAGCAGCACCGGGGGACTAGCCACAGATACGCAGTATTTT	CASSTGGLATDTQYF
TRBD1	NA	TRBV29-1	TRBJ2-2	TGCAGCGTTGACACAGGGGCACTCACCGGGGAGCTGTTTTTT	CSVDTGALTGELFF
NA	NA	TRBV6-1	TRBJ2-4	TGTGCCAGCAGTGCAGGATTTGGGAACATTCAGTACTTC	CASSAGFGNIQYF
NA	NA	TRBV7-2	TRBJ1-5	TGTGCCAGCAGCATGTACAATCAGCCCCAGCATTTT	CASSMYNQPQHF
NA	NA	TRBV6-6	TRBJ2-5	TGTGCCAGCAGTTACGCATGGGGCGGAGAGACCCAGTACTTC	CASSYAWGGETQYF
NA	NA	TRBV4-3	TRBJ1-1	TGCGCCAGCAGCCAAGATAAACAGTTAGAAGCTTTCTTT	CASSQDKQLEAFF
NA	NA	TRBV27	TRBJ1-4	TGTGCCAGCAGTGCCCGTTTTGAGGGGCGGGGAAAACTGTTTTTT	CASSARFEGRGKLFF
NA	NA	TRBV5-6	TRBJ2-7	TGTGCCAGCAGCTTGGCGCGTTACGAGCAGTACTTC	CASSLARYEQYF
TRBD2	NA	TRBV18	TRBJ2-2	TGTGCCAGCTCACCACCCAGCGGGAGGGCCGCCGGGGAGCTGTTTTTT	CASSPPSGRAAGELFF
TRBD2	NA	TRBV5-1	TRBJ2-5	TGCGCCAGCAGACGGACTAGCGGGAGCGTAGAGACCCAGTACTTC	CASRRTSGSVETQYF